These 19 T cell receptor beta chains were sequenced from one sample in a study of T cell repertoires in cytomegalovirus infection. One entry per CDR3 protein results from TCRdb running MiXCR on the reads. The sample includes about 830,000 distinct CDR3 sequences, approximately 32% of them seen just once. No cognate antigen is known for these TCRs. This material consisted of cultured CD8+ T cells from PBMCs, taken from culture after CMV antigen stimulation. These receptors all stem from a human donor in good health (CMV status not recorded). Some clones in this sample may be carry-over from other donors' samples.

This clonotype was detected a few times. The rearrangement joins TRBV27 to TRBJ1-1, with 7 bases lining up with TRBD1. Germline values: CDR1 MNHEY, CDR2 SMNVEV (reference sequence). V shed 5 bases and J 5 bases; nucleotides not matched to a gene: 8. The CDR3 is 14 amino acids. The CDR3 DNA is TGTGCCAGCAGTCCCCGGACAGGAGTAACTGAAGCTTTCTTT. This encodes CASSPRTGVTEAFF.

This clonotype was counted a few times. V is TRBV2 and J is TRBJ1-5; a weak D match, TRBD1 (5 bases). Germline-derived CDR1 and CDR2 are SNHLY and FYNNEI. This CDR3 has 14 amino acids. Deletions cut 7 bases from V and 5 bases from J, with 15 bases between. CDR3 sequence: CASNHRDGYQPQHF. For the CDR3, the DNA is TGTGCCAGCAACCACCGGGACGGTTATCAGCCCCAGCATTTT.

The V call is TRBV19, the J call TRBJ2-1; D not certain. The V gene's germline CDR1 is LNHDA and CDR2 SQIVND (reference sequence). V gave up 7 bases and J gave up 0 bases, with 7 bases separating them. CDR3 size: 13 residues. CDR3 nucleotides: TGTGCCAGTACATGGAGCTCCTACAATGAGCAGTTCTTC. This sequence encodes CASTWSSYNEQFF.

The V gene is TRBV19, the J gene TRBJ2-5, with D maybe TRBD1 (5 bases). Germline V gene lookup returns CDR1 LNHDA and CDR2 SQIVND (reference sequence). The CDR3 contains 13 residues. The ends were cut back, 3 bases at V and 7 bases at J, with 12 bases in the middle. The CDR3 nucleotides are TGTGCCAGTAGTATGGCAGGGTCGGGGACCCAGTACTTC. Amino acids: CASSMAGSGTQYF.

The rearrangement uses TRBV12-3 or TRBV12-4 and TRBJ1-1; no clear D gene. This CDR3 comprises 14 residues. The V end was cut by 5 bases, the J end by 3 bases, with 13 bases between. CDR3 loop: CASSHSLPDTEAFF. DNA of the CDR3: TGTGCCAGCAGTCACTCCTTGCCCGACACTGAAGCTTTCTTT.

This clonotype was seen more than once but under ten times. The chain uses TRBV6-2 or TRBV6-3 and TRBJ2-2; weak D call: TRBD2 (5 bases). Trimming cost V 7 bases and J 0 bases, with 18 bases left between them. The CDR3 length is 17 residues. The V gene's germline CDR1 is MNHEY and CDR2 SVGEGT. The CDR3 DNA sequence: TGTGCCAGCACCCAAATTACAGACTACGCGAACACCGGGGAGCTGTTTTTT. Its translation: CASTQITDYANTGELFF.

The V call is TRBV28, the J call TRBJ1-5, with 10 bases identical to TRBD1. The CDR3 has 18 amino acids. Unmatched junction bases numbered 17, after V lost 10 bases and J lost 2 bases. Per germline, CDR1 MDHEN and CDR2 SYDVKM. The CDR3 nucleotides read TGTGCCACCCACCCTTGGACAGGGGGTGGTTTTGGCAATCAGCCCCAGCATTTT. Translated, it gives CATHPWTGGGFGNQPQHF.

This clonotype was picked up many times. This chain links TRBV7-2 with TRBJ2-2; TRBD1 might be the D (6 bases). V was clipped by 6 bases and J by 6 bases, with 20 bases between them. CDR1 SGHTA and CDR2 FQGNSA come from the germline V gene. CDR3 length: 16 residues. The CDR3 loop reads CASRAPAQGQPGELFF. The CDR3 DNA reads as TGTGCCAGCAGAGCGCCGGCACAGGGCCAACCCGGGGAGCTGTTTTTT.

This clonotype occurred a few times. The V call is TRBV27, the J call TRBJ1-4, with 7 bases matching TRBD1. This CDR3 spans 14 amino acids. Germline V CDR1 and CDR2: MNHEY, SMNVEV (reference sequence). J lost 8 bases, V lost 4 bases, and 7 bases had no gene match. The CDR3 loop is CASSSDRVGEKLFF. The CDR3 region has the DNA TGTGCCAGCAGTTCCGACAGGGTCGGCGAAAAACTGTTTTTT. The full variable domain, its missing parts supplied by reference TRBV27 and TRBJ1-4, is EAQVTQNPRYLITVTGKKLTVTCSQNMNHEYMSWYRQDPGLGLRQIYYSMNVEVTDKGDVPEGYKVSRKEKRNFPLILESPSPNQTSLYFCASSSDRVGEKLFFGSGTQLSVL.

The chain carries TRBV29-1 and TRBJ2-7; 11 bases map to TRBD2. There are 13 residues in the CDR3. Germline V gives CDR1 SQVTM, CDR2 ANQGSEA. V dropped 6 bases and J dropped 4; count of bases not matched to a gene: 5. CDR3 coding DNA: TGCAGCGTGTCTAGCGGGGGGCCTTACGAGCAGTACGTC. This gives the protein CSVSSGGPYEQYV.

The V gene is TRBV7-4, the J gene TRBJ1-4; D not certain. Deletions cut 6 bases from V and 7 bases from J, with 18 bases between. Germline V gene lookup returns CDR1 SGHVT and CDR2 SQSDAQ. This CDR3 is built from 15 residues. In DNA form, the CDR3 reads TGTGCCAGCAGTCCGGTTGACCGCGGACGTGAAAAACTGTTTTTT. Translation: CASSPVDRGREKLFF.

The V gene is TRBV4-1, the J gene TRBJ2-1; 8 bases match TRBD2. Germline V gene lookup returns CDR1 MGHRA and CDR2 YSYEKL. The CDR3 length is 16 residues. Unmatched junction bases numbered 14, after V lost 3 bases and J lost 10 bases. The CDR3, as DNA: TGCGCCAGCAGCCAGGACGCCGGCGGGGGGCAAGGCGAGCAGTTCTTC. This translates into CASSQDAGGGQGEQFF.

The chain has TRBV14 and TRBJ2-1, with D perhaps TRBD2 (6 bases). This CDR3 contains 17 residues. Germline V gene sequence: CDR1 SGHDN, CDR2 FVKESK. The V gene lost 6 bases and the J gene lost 8 bases, with 26 bases spanning the gap. CDR3 DNA: TGTGCCAGCAGTCTTTATTACGGGACTCTAGATGGGGATGAGCAGTTCTTC. It codes for CASSLYYGTLDGDEQFF.

As to this clonotype: A junction end diverges from the germline sequence, so it may reflect a read error. The chain joins TRBV6-6 to TRBJ1-6; maybe TRBD1 (6 bases). This CDR3 is 16 amino acids long. CDR1 is MNHNY, CDR2 SVGAGI, per germline (reference sequence). CDR3 amino acids: CASSYSTGGEGSHLLF. CDR3 nucleotides: TGTGCCAGCAGTTACTCGACGGGGGGCGAAGGGTCACACCTCCTCTTT.

The chain recombines TRBV7-6 with TRBJ1-5; 11 bases are shared with TRBD1. CDR1 SGHVS and CDR2 FNYEAQ come from the germline V gene. The trim removed 6 bases at V and 4 bases at J, leaving 2 bases unmatched. This CDR3 is 14 amino acids long. The CDR3 is CASSGQGANQPQHF. In nucleotides, the CDR3 is TGTGCCAGCAGTGGACAGGGGGCGAATCAGCCCCAGCATTTT.

This rearrangement joins TRBV4-1 to TRBJ2-4; no firm D call. Trimming took off 1 base at V and 0 bases at J, with 7 bases between the two ends. Germline lookup yields CDR1 MGHRA and CDR2 YSYEKL. CDR3 size: 15 residues. CDR3 coding DNA: TGCGCCAGCAGCCAAGTGGAGACAGCCAAAAACATTCAGTACTTC. Amino acids: CASSQVETAKNIQYF.

This clonotype was detected once. A read error may produce the germline difference seen at one junction end. The rearrangement uses TRBV7-6 and TRBJ2-3; TRBD2 is a possible D gene (6 bases). The CDR3 covers 15 residues. CDR1 SGHVS and CDR2 FNYEAQ come from the germline V gene. The CDR3 sequence is CANSSPLAGTDTQYF. The CDR3 nucleotides are TGTGCCAACAGCTCGCCACTAGCCGGCACAGATACGCAGTATTTT.

The genes are TRBV19 and TRBJ2-7; D is undetermined. Germline V gene lookup returns CDR1 LNHDA and CDR2 SQIVND (reference sequence). The CDR3 is 13 residues long. V lost 5 bases and J lost 5, with 13 bases in between. Written as DNA, the CDR3 is TGTGCCAGTAGTCCTAGACCGTCGGACGAGCAGTACTTC. This codes for CASSPRPSDEQYF.

This clonotype appeared a few times. The chain uses TRBV5-1 and TRBJ1-4; TRBD1 is a possible D gene (5 bases). The V end lost 4 bases, the J end lost 8 bases, and 21 bases lay between the germline ends. The CDR3 has 16 amino acids. Germline CDR1 SGHRS, CDR2 YFSETQ. CDR3 sequence reads: CASSGDHGALGEKLFF. CDR3 DNA sequence: TGCGCCAGCAGCGGGGACCACGGGGCCCTTGGGGAAAAACTGTTTTTT. The variable domain in full, with the rest retrieved from reference TRBV5-1 and TRBJ1-4, is KAGVTQTPRYLIKTRGQQVTLSCSPISGHRSVSWYQQTPGQGLQFLFEYFSETQRNKGNFPGRFSGRQFSNSRSEMNVSTLELGDSALYLCASSGDHGALGEKLFFGSGTQLSVL.